The present entry profiles one T cell receptor beta chain with its context. It lacks a known antigen. Qualities for individual bases were not recorded, and no much larger clone is one base off. Donors were healthy HIV-negative adults with no recently reported acute infections or vaccinations. Every donor was a Caucasian adult residing in Nashville, Tennessee, USA. CD4+ T cells were enriched by magnetic negative selection, after which naive cells were positively selected on CD45RA and the negative fraction was taken as the memory subset. Blood was obtained by leukapheresis, after which PBMCs were separated by Ficoll-Histopaque density gradient centrifugation and cryopreserved in liquid nitrogen vapor phase. Purity and quantity of every magnetically sorted T cell population were checked by analytical flow cytometry. From each sorted fraction, genomic DNA was isolated and quantified by UV absorbance on a Nanodrop 2000c.

Its CDR3 holds 18 amino acids, cysteine through phenylalanine. Of the read, only the CDR3 DNA is kept; its 54 bases are in frame from base 1. Between the V and J ends, shortened by 2 bases and 1 base respectively, the junction contains 20 bases. The CDR1 and CDR2 encoded by the germline V gene are SGHVS and FNYEAQ. Using the deep immunoSEQ assay, multiplex PCR amplified TCR CDR3 regions from genomic DNA. Extracted genomic DNA from each cell subset was distributed evenly across all wells of several immunoSEQ 96-well plates, and each plate was treated as a replicate. For sorted subsets, each replicate PCR was loaded with approximately 190 ng genomic DNA, equivalent to 30,000 or so T cell genomes. The purified libraries were quantified using a Qubit 3.0 fluorometer, sized with a Bioanalyzer 2100, and then quantified again using the KAPA Library Quantification kit. A separate single-read 150-cycle Illumina NextSeq 550 flow cell was used to sequence each immunoSEQ 96-well plate. The authors processed their data as follows. Because the immunoSEQ output held only junctional sequences and lacked quality scores, the filtering could not match the filtering applied to full-length reads. To assign V/J genes and CDR3, sequences were annotated against IMGT germline references using PyIR, a Python wrapper for IgBLAST v1.9. Reads were filtered out if the reads had weak V/J assignments (E-value above 1e-6), no CDR3, stop codons, out-of-frame junctions, or ambiguous translated residues. V3J clonotypes were defined as sequences sharing the same inferred V gene, J gene, and CDR3 amino acid sequence. Percentage overlap between repertoires was computed as shared unique clonotypes divided by the size of the smaller repertoire. RTK rarefaction, the Chao1 estimator, and Recon v2.1 estimates of unobserved clonotypes were used to assess repertoire richness. Generation probabilities were computed with OLGA for all TCRbeta clonotypes obtained by the gDNA method from several donors. TCRdb mirrors the immuneACCESS table, restricted to in-frame sequences. Some clones are absent from its copies; in checked studies, under half trace to an unresolved V gene, and the reason for the others is unknown. D and trimming come from the DNA, and the V and J calls and clone size come from that table. The table for this sample lists about 2.4 million clones; more than 85% of them were counted only once. The ten most abundant clones make up 0.36% of the sample.

These data belong to a study of shared clonotypes between healthy human individuals (dated by TCRdb to about 2020). A note on the overall study: The cohort included three men and a couple of women between 18 and 49 years of age. For each donor, three plates each were used for CD4 naive and CD4 memory, two plates were used for CD8 naive, and one plate was used for CD8 memory. To estimate repertoire size and how much clonotypes are shared between individuals, the study performed deep sequencing of blood TCR repertoires from roughly five healthy adults. Different laboratories and diverse techniques were used to prepare libraries and sequence TCR repertoires, to increase sequencing depth and limit assay-specific biases. Between about 0.94 and 8.9 billion PBMCs per donor were obtained by leukapheresis.

The paper's findings and limits, for the study overall: The small number of donors limited the genetic and exposure-history diversity represented. Pairwise subsampling led to the expectation that sequencing depth would affect the degree of clonotype sharing among donors. Compared with non-shared clonotypes, clonotypes shared by all four sorted-subset donors had higher generation probabilities. Estimated clonotype richness was generally larger for naive than for memory subsets. When a handful of donors were compared, the shared fraction of clonotypes was about 5.5% for naive CD4, less than 4% for naive CD8, 2.3% for memory CD4, and around 0.4% for memory CD8. Even with the large sequencing depth, rarefaction of the sorted-subset datasets indicated that sequencing was incomplete. Sampling was limited to blood, and TCR repertoires in tissue likely differ from TCR repertoires in blood.

The sequenced sample consisted of naive CD4+ T cells from PBMCs. The cell subset or site label corresponds to: CD45RA+ positively selected. This sequence was found in a man aged 18 to 29 in good health. Some clones in this sample may be carry-over from other donors' samples. The chain joins TRBV7-6 to TRBJ1-1, and perhaps TRBD1 as D gene, on 6 matching bases. In nucleotide form, the sequence is TGTGCCAGCAGCTTATTACCGGGGGCATTGGCTGGGAACACTGAAGCTTTCTTT. Its translation reads: CASSLLPGALAGNTEAFF.